This T cell receptor (beta chain) appears in the sequencing data of a study of control samples from healthy donors and cancer patients. V gave up 6 bases and J gave up 4 bases; unmatched junction bases: 5. Germline V gene sequence: CDR1 LNHDA, CDR2 SQIVND (reference sequence). There are 13 residues in the CDR3. Using immunoSEQ multiplex PCR, the repertoire was profiled, and TCRdb retains in-frame clones only, with some absent. The sample contains roughly 90,000 clones, more than 75% of which appear only once. This clone has only a few counts. The same CDR3 can be traced to other DNA sequences in this sample.

Sequenced material: blood. This clonotype was obtained from a woman aged 55-70 years in good health. The V call is TRBV19, the J call TRBJ1-2; 7 nucleotides align to TRBD1. CDR3 in DNA: TGTGCCAGTAGCCCGGGACAGAGCTATGGCTACACCTTC. Its protein is CASSPGQSYGYTF.